Listed below are T cell receptor beta chains from one sample, sequenced in a study of T cell repertoires in cytomegalovirus infection. Each CDR3 protein is one row after TCRdb ran MiXCR on the reads. Of around 740,000 distinct CDR3 sequences listed, 35% are singletons. Source material: PBMCs. These receptor sequences come from a human donor in good health (CMV status not recorded). Some clones in this sample may be carry-over from other donors' samples. The CDR3 runs from the conserved cysteine through the conserved F or W. D genes are given only for firm matches. Where a row states a size, it is once, few, many or the class of an expanded clone; other rows omit it.

TRBJ1-2 | TRBV4-1 | NA | NA | CASSRLAGLNYGYTF | TGCGCCAGCAGCCGCCTCGCTGGACTTAACTATGGCTACACCTTC
TRBJ2-3 | TRBV20-1 | NA | NA | CSARGPLIGDTQYF | TGCAGTGCCAGAGGGCCGCTAATTGGAGATACGCAGTATTTT
TRBJ2-3 | TRBV7-6 | few | NA | CASSLVGGEGTDTQYF | TGTGCCAGCAGCTTAGTCGGGGGAGAGGGAACAGATACGCAGTATTTT
TRBJ1-1 | TRBV5-6 | once | NA | CASSLPSMLDIRPFF | TGTGCCAGCAGTTTGCCCTCAATGTTGGACATACGCCCTTTCTTT
TRBJ2-7 | TRBV7-8 | many | NA | CASSLGWRGTYEQYF | TGTGCCAGCAGCTTAGGCTGGCGGGGTACCTACGAGCAGTACTTC
TRBJ1-5 | TRBV19 | few | TRBD1 | CATRDRGLSGNQPQHF | TGTGCCACCCGGGACAGGGGTCTTAGTGGCAATCAGCCCCAGCATTTT
TRBJ2-3 | TRBV28 | NA | NA | CASSLSGQGLVTDTQYF | TGTGCCAGCAGTTTATCAGGCCAGGGGTTGGTTACAGATACGCAGTATTTT
TRBJ1-2 | TRBV28 | NA | NA | CASSLYRVFNYGYTF | TGTGCCAGCAGTTTATACCGGGTCTTTAACTATGGCTACACCTTC
TRBJ1-1 | TRBV2 | NA | TRBD1 | CAKTSGTGNTEAFF | TGTGCCAAAACCTCCGGGACAGGGAACACTGAAGCTTTCTTT
TRBJ2-7 | TRBV4-1 | few | TRBD2 | CASSQVERGAYEQYF | TGCGCCAGCAGCCAAGTAGAGCGGGGGGCCTACGAGCAGTACTTC
TRBJ2-6 | TRBV5-4 | few | NA | CASSPHGGSSGANVLTF | TGTGCCAGCAGCCCGCACGGGGGCAGCTCTGGGGCCAACGTCCTGACTTTC
TRBJ1-4 | TRBV6-6 | NA | NA | CASWRGLATNEKLFF | TGTGCCAGCTGGAGGGGCCTTGCAACTAATGAAAAACTGTTTTTT
TRBJ1-6 | TRBV12-3/TRBV12-4 | once | TRBD1 | CASSSTGGVSPLHF | TGTGCCAGCAGTTCGACAGGGGGCGTTTCACCCCTCCACTTT
TRBJ1-1 | TRBV20-1 | NA | NA | CSALRPTGNTEAFF | TGCAGTGCCCTTCGCCCGACGGGGAACACTGAAGCTTTCTTT
TRBJ1-5 | TRBV12-3/TRBV12-4 | once | NA | CASRSLGRQPYSNQPQHF | TGTGCCAGCAGATCTTTGGGTCGACAGCCGTATAGCAATCAGCCCCAGCATTTT
TRBJ2-5 | TRBV6-2/TRBV6-3 | few | NA | CASSYGGQGYETQYF | TGTGCCAGCAGTTACGGGGGCCAGGGTTACGAGACCCAGTACTTC
TRBJ1-1 | TRBV28 | NA | TRBD1 | CASSSIGTGRKAFF | TGTGCCAGCAGTTCCATAGGGACAGGGAGAAAAGCTTTCTTT
TRBJ1-5 | TRBV12-3/TRBV12-4 | few | NA | CASSFLASSPASF | TGTGCCAGCAGTTTCCTGGCCTCGAGTCCAGCCAGCTTT
TRBJ2-5 | TRBV6-2/TRBV6-3 | NA | NA | CAPAPTRVETQYF | TGTGCCCCGGCCCCCACGAGGGTAGAGACCCAGTACTTC
TRBJ1-3 | TRBV20-1 | NA | NA | CSARDFARAFGNTIYF | TGCAGTGCTAGAGATTTTGCCAGGGCATTTGGGAACACCATATATTTT
TRBJ1-2 | TRBV24-1 | few | NA | CATSDEGNYGYTF | TGTGCCACCAGTGATGAGGGAAACTATGGCTACACCTTC
TRBJ1-2 | TRBV6-8 | NA | TRBD1 | CASRPGQGPYGYTF | TGTGCCAGCAGGCCGGGACAGGGGCCCTATGGCTACACCTTC
TRBJ2-1 | TRBV4-2 | NA | TRBD1 | CASSQDHSGGYNEQFF | TGTGCCAGCAGCCAAGATCATTCAGGGGGCTACAATGAGCAGTTCTTC
TRBJ1-2 | TRBV10-3 | NA | TRBD1 | CAIRDRDWAHYGYTF | TGTGCCATCCGGGACAGGGATTGGGCGCACTATGGCTACACCTTC
TRBJ1-1 | TRBV19 | NA | NA | CASSIGGSEAFF | TGTGCCAGTAGTATAGGGGGCTCTGAAGCTTTCTTT
TRBJ1-3 | TRBV14 | few | TRBD1 | CASSQDRTNSGNTIYF | TGTGCCAGCAGCCAGGACAGGACAAACTCTGGAAACACCATATATTTT
TRBJ1-2 | TRBV6-1 | NA | NA | CASSEAPGANYGYTF | TGTGCCAGCAGTGAAGCTCCTGGGGCTAACTATGGCTACACCTTC
TRBJ1-5 | TRBV11-2 | NA | NA | CASSLDRTQTQHF | TGTGCCAGCAGCTTAGACAGAACTCAGACCCAACATTTT
TRBJ1-2 | TRBV7-8 | NA | TRBD1 | CASSLKPGQDYGYTF | TGTGCCAGCAGCTTAAAGCCGGGACAGGACTATGGCTACACCTTC
TRBJ1-5 | TRBV6-5 | NA | NA | CASSSPLLTVGNQPQHF | TGTGCCAGCAGTTCCCCTCTCCTGACAGTAGGCAATCAGCCCCAGCATTTT
TRBJ2-1 | TRBV7-2 | NA | TRBD2 | CASSLGYRGGAYNEQFF | TGTGCCAGCAGCTTAGGGTATCGCGGGGGGGCCTACAATGAGCAGTTCTTC